Given below is one T cell receptor (beta chain) in context. Assay used: immunoSEQ multiplex PCR; TCRdb lists only in-frame clones, some missing. The sample includes around 250,000 clones, less than 90% of them seen just once. This entry is derived from a study of blood T cell repertoires in COVID-19. Whole-study context: The origin of the acute and convalescent COVID-19 samples was the United States, Italy and Spain.

CDR3 length: 13 residues. V dropped 2 bases and J dropped 5; count of bases not matched to a gene: 5. Germline V gives CDR1 GTSNPN, CDR2 SVGIG (reference sequence). This chain joins TRBV30 and TRBJ1-1; 7 nucleotides align to TRBD1. Material: peripheral blood. This receptor was taken from a woman aged 40 to 50 who had recovered from COVID-19. This chain's CDR3 is CAWSSTGETEAFF. CDR3 nucleotides: TGTGCCTGGAGTTCTACAGGGGAGACTGAAGCTTTCTTT.